This TCR beta chain was captured in a study of blood T cell repertoires in COVID-19. Study information: Material from acute and convalescent COVID-19 was sourced from the United States, Italy and Spain. T cells, B-cell-depleted T cells, or PBMCs provided the cDNA or gDNA that served as material.

The V gene's germline CDR1 is LGHDT and CDR2 YNNKEL (reference sequence). Trimming pared 1 base from V and 5 bases from J, leaving 8 bases between. There are 13 residues in the CDR3. Enrollment of patients from Seattle took place during active infection, with longitudinal follow-up. Authors' processing steps: Reference gene primers were amplified, and this amplification served to estimate nucleated cell counts. Data came from immunoSEQ multiplex PCR; TCRdb stores just in-frame clones and leaves some out. D and trimming were read from the DNA, whereas the V and J calls and clone size are those reported in that table. The table lists roughly 140,000 clones, about 85% of them singletons.

The sample taken for sequencing was peripheral blood. The TCR sequence derives from a woman aged 55-70 years with COVID-19, enrolled during active disease. V and J are TRBV3-1 (or the pseudogene TRBV3-2) and TRBJ1-1; no clear D. CDR3 DNA sequence: TGTGCCAGCAGCCAAGGCTCCGGGACTGAAGCTTTCTTT. Translating gives CASSQGSGTEAFF.